Sequencing of this T cell receptor (beta chain) was carried out in a study of quantifying T cell responses using KT2 cells. Overall study: TCR alpha and beta constant-region primers primed reverse transcription of RNA.

CDR1 SEHNR and CDR2 FQNEAQ come from the germline V gene (reference sequence). The CDR3 consists of 15 residues. Trimming cost V 5 bases and J 0 bases, with 11 bases left between them. The cDNA 3' end received a ligated oligonucleotide with a UMI. The first PCR ran 3 to 5 cycles with an equimolar RC1.1 and RC1.2 beta primer mix. TCRdb reprocessed the UMI-ligation and nested PCR reads with MiXCR, giving one entry per CDR3 protein. The sample has over 25,000 distinct CDR3 sequences, under 13% seen once. The V gene is TRBV7-9, the J gene TRBJ2-1; the D is unclear. Sequences were obtained from PBMCs spiked with cells of the T cell clone KT2. This clonotype originated in a human donor. CDR3 sequence (DNA): TGTGCCAGCAGCCCACAGCCTCGCTCCTACAATGAGCAGTTCTTC. The encoded protein is CASSPQPRSYNEQFF.